The clone carrying this TCR beta chain was recorded only once. The V gene end was trimmed by 2 bases and the J gene end by 7 bases; junction bases not matched to a gene: 2. The CDR3 has 12 amino acids. CDR1 and CDR2 (germline): LGHDT, YNNKEL (reference sequence). These data come from a study of blood T cell repertoires in COVID-19. The overall study: Nucleic acid was either cDNA or gDNA, and it came from T cells, B-cell-depleted T cells, or PBMCs.

Methods used by the authors: Amplified reference gene primers provided the basis for estimating nucleated cell counts. This table comes from immunoSEQ multiplex PCR, and its TCRdb copy is limited to in-frame clones, with some not included. V, J and clone size reflect that table, while D and trimming were determined from the DNA. The data show a few hundred thousand clones, 92% seen once. Participant-given clinical history determined each cohort assignment. What the recovered Cohort 3 donors had was two negative PCRs, clearance, or symptom resolution. The TCR was taken from a woman in her thirties who had recovered from COVID-19. V is TRBV3-1 (or the pseudogene TRBV3-2) and J is TRBJ2-7; TRBD1 agrees at 7 bases. Sample: PBMCs or T cells enriched from blood (not recorded which). CDR3 protein: CASSQSTGEQYF. CDR3 in DNA: TGTGCCAGCAGCCAATCGACAGGGGAGCAGTACTTC.